The 28 T cell receptor beta chains given below trace back to one sample, sequenced in a study of lymphopenia after photon versus proton radiotherapy. The protocol was immunoSEQ multiplex PCR, while the TCRdb copy is restricted to in-frame clones and leaves out a portion. The sample includes approximately 66,000 clones, approximately 84% of them seen just once. The sample in question was peripheral blood, obtained from a patient treated with photon-based radiotherapy. These receptors all stem from a man aged 35-49 years with gastric cancer.

The chain couples TRBV27 to TRBJ2-1, with 10 bases aligning to TRBD2. The germline V gene has CDR1 MNHEY and CDR2 SMNVEV (reference sequence). The CDR3 sequence is 16 residues long. J was trimmed by 16 bases and V by 2 bases; bases with no gene match: 17. The CDR3 bases are TGTGCCAGCAGTTTAAGCGCGCTAGCGGGGGCTCATGGACGATTCTTC. Its protein is CASSLSALAGAHGRFF.

CDR3 sequence reads: CASSLAALQETQYF. CDR3 DNA: TGTGCCAGCAGCTTAGCGGCGTTACAAGAGACCCAGTACTTC. The chain is built from TRBV7-6 and TRBJ2-5; D unclear. V was trimmed by 0 bases and J by 2 bases, leaving 7 bases between them. This CDR3 has 14 amino acids. CDR1 is SGHVS, CDR2 FNYEAQ, per germline.

The chain employs TRBV6-4 and TRBJ2-6, with D unresolved. V was shortened by 5 bases and J by 4 bases, with 12 bases between the two germline ends. Germline values: CDR1 MRHNA, CDR2 SNTAGT. The CDR3 has 15 amino acids. The CDR3 DNA reads as TGTGCCAGCAGTAGCCTCCCCGGGGGGGCCAACGTCCTGACTTTC. As protein: CASSSLPGGANVLTF.

The rearrangement joins TRBV4-3 to TRBJ1-2, with D unclear. The CDR3 has 13 amino acids. Germline CDR1 reads LGHNA; CDR2 reads YSLEER. Trimming stripped 0 bases from V and 7 bases from J, with 9 bases between. The CDR3 nucleotides are TGCGCCAGCAGCCAAGATTACGAGTCTGGCTACACCTTC. Encoded protein: CASSQDYESGYTF.

The chain joins TRBV21-1 to TRBJ1-1; no DNA check was done on the table's D call, TRBD1. TRBV21-1 is assigned pseudogene status. The CDR3 sequence is 12 residues long. CDR3: CASFHRNTEAFF. The CDR3 DNA sequence: TGTGCCAGCTTCCACAGGAACACTGAAGCTTTCTTT.

The CDR3 sequence: CASSARTGGAGELFF. The CDR3 DNA reads TGTGCCAGCAGCGCCAGGACAGGGGGTGCCGGGGAGCTGTTTTTT. The rearrangement uses TRBV9 and TRBJ2-2, with 10 bases identical to TRBD1. Germline V gene sequence: CDR1 SGDLS, CDR2 YYNGEE. The trim removed 3 bases at V and 6 bases at J, leaving 5 bases unmatched. The CDR3 has 15 residues.

This chain connects TRBV19 to TRBJ1-3; possibly TRBD1 for D (5 bases). This CDR3 region has 14 residues. Germline loops: CDR1 LNHDA, CDR2 SQIVND (reference sequence). Trimming cost V 9 bases and J 0 bases, with 12 bases left between them. The CDR3, as DNA: TGTGCCAGCTGGCCAGGGTACTCTGGAAACACCATATATTTT. It yields the protein CASWPGYSGNTIYF.

This clone showed up just once. This chain connects TRBV4-3 to TRBJ2-1, with TRBD1 identical over 8 bases. The CDR3 is 17 residues long. J was trimmed by 7 bases and V by 4 bases; bases with no gene match: 15. Germline CDR1 reads LGHNA; CDR2 reads YSLEER. CDR3 sequence: CASSLGQEPSWGNEQFF. In DNA form, the CDR3 reads TGCGCCAGCAGCCTGGGACAGGAACCCTCTTGGGGGAATGAGCAGTTCTTC.

V usage is TRBV27 and J usage is TRBJ2-5; 10 nucleotides line up with TRBD1. CDR3 size: 17 residues. Germline lookup yields CDR1 MNHEY and CDR2 SMNVEV (reference sequence). V was pared by 2 bases and J by 5 bases, with 11 bases of the junction left unmatched. DNA of the CDR3: TGTGCCAGCAGTTTAGGCCTCGGGACAGGGGTCAGGGAGACCCAGTACTTC. Its protein is CASSLGLGTGVRETQYF.

This clone was found once. The V gene is TRBV4-3, the J gene TRBJ2-2, with TRBD1 as a possible D gene (5 bases). The length of the CDR3 is 16 residues. The V end was cut by 0 bases, the J end by 5 bases, with 13 bases between. Germline-derived CDR1 and CDR2 are LGHNA and YSLEER. The CDR3 DNA is TGCGCCAGCAGCCAAGATCTAGGGGTTAGGACCGGGGAGCTGTTTTTT. Residues: CASSQDLGVRTGELFF.

A single count supports this clone. V and J are TRBV6-1 and TRBJ1-1; 7 bases are a match to TRBD1. CDR1 and CDR2 (germline): MNHNS, SASEGT. This CDR3 is 14 amino acids long. Germline trimming cut 6 bases from V and 2 bases from J; bases unmatched to any gene: 6. DNA for the CDR3: TGTGCCAGCAGCCTACAGGGGACAAACACTGAAGCTTTCTTT. Residues: CASSLQGTNTEAFF.

This chain joins TRBV7-3 and TRBJ1-1; 8 bases are shared with TRBD1. CDR1 and CDR2 (germline): SGHTA, FQGTGA. The CDR3 has 14 residues. J lost 5 bases, V lost 5 bases, and 7 bases had no gene match. The CDR3 loop is CASSAQGAGTEAFF. In DNA form, the CDR3 reads TGTGCCAGCAGCGCCCAGGGGGCTGGGACTGAAGCTTTCTTT.

This chain uses TRBV11-3 with TRBJ2-6; 9 nucleotides align to TRBD1. The CDR3 is 18 amino acids. The germline gives CDR1 SGHNT, CDR2 YENEEA. V gave up 5 bases and J gave up 0 bases; unmatched junction bases: 8. CDR3 DNA sequence: TGTGCCAGCAGCCCAGGACAGGGGCAAAACTCTGGGGCCAACGTCCTGACTTTC. It specifies CASSPGQGQNSGANVLTF.

CDR3 residues: CASSPYGTGVGNTIYF. The DNA of the CDR3 is TGTGCCAGCAGTCCGTACGGGACAGGGGTCGGAAACACCATATATTTT. The chain joins TRBV5-6 to TRBJ1-3, with 10 bases lining up with TRBD1. V was clipped by 5 bases and J by 4 bases; unmatched bases: 9. The CDR3 runs 16 residues. CDR1 is SGHDT and CDR2 is YYEEEE in the germline V gene.

This clone was found once. The CDR3 spells CASSFGGANVLTF. The CDR3 region has the DNA TGCGCCAGCAGCTTTGGGGGGGCCAACGTCCTGACTTTC. The V gene is TRBV5-1, the J gene TRBJ2-6; D is unresolved. The germline V gene has CDR1 SGHRS and CDR2 YFSETQ. V was cut by 2 bases and J by 4 bases, with 4 bases left in between. The CDR3 covers 13 residues.

This rearrangement joins TRBV5-4 to TRBJ1-2, with a possible D match to TRBD1 (5 bases). Trimming pared 2 bases from V and 4 bases from J, leaving 6 bases between. The CDR3 contains 12 residues. Germline-derived CDR1 and CDR2 are SGHNT and YYREEE (reference sequence). The CDR3 sequence is CASSLDSYGYTF. The CDR3 coding sequence is TGTGCCAGCAGCTTAGACAGCTATGGCTACACCTTC.

V usage is TRBV7-3 and J usage is TRBJ1-1, with a tentative D call TRBD1 (6 bases). This CDR3 region has 14 residues. The V and J ends lost 5 bases and 1 base respectively, with 11 bases between them. Germline V CDR1 and CDR2: SGHTA, FQGTGA. The CDR3: CASSLLGANTEAFF. CDR3 nucleotides: TGTGCCAGCAGCCTGCTGGGGGCGAACACTGAAGCTTTCTTT.

The gene calls are TRBV7-9 and TRBJ1-1, with a possible D match to TRBD1 (5 bases). The CDR3 has 14 residues. Germline-derived CDR1 and CDR2 are SEHNR and FQNEAQ (reference sequence). Trimming shortened V by 5 bases and J by 6 bases, and 16 bases separated the two germline ends. The CDR3 spells CASSAPGLSAEAFF. The CDR3 region has the DNA TGTGCCAGCAGCGCACCGGGACTTTCTGCTGAAGCTTTCTTT.

The chain employs TRBV4-3 and TRBJ2-1; unclear D gene. V dropped 0 bases and J dropped 0 bases, with 9 bases sitting between them. Germline lookup yields CDR1 LGHNA and CDR2 YSLEER. This CDR3 region has 16 residues. Here the CDR3 reads CASSQELASSYNEQFF. The CDR3 region has the DNA TGCGCCAGCAGCCAAGAGTTGGCAAGCTCCTACAATGAGCAGTTCTTC.

The chain recombines TRBV21-1 with TRBJ2-7. TRBV21-1 is reported as a pseudogene. This CDR3 has 15 amino acids. The CDR3 sequence: CASTFSTKSSYEQYF. The CDR3 nucleotides read TGTGCCAGCACCTTTAGTACAAAGAGCTCCTACGAGCAGTACTTC.

The CDR3 here is CASSSQKGGLNTEAFF. DNA of the CDR3: TGTGCCAGCAGTTCACAAAAGGGAGGTTTGAACACTGAAGCTTTCTTT. The chain employs TRBV2 and TRBJ1-1; D call uncertain. CDR1 SNHLY and CDR2 FYNNEI come from the germline V gene. The CDR3 is made up of 16 amino acids. V was pared by 5 bases and J by 0 bases, with 16 bases between.

The V and J genes are TRBV9 and TRBJ2-2; the D is unclear. There are 14 residues in the CDR3. Trimming left V 6 bases short and J 7 bases short, with 16 bases between. Germline CDR1 SGDLS, CDR2 YYNGEE. The CDR3 region is CASNPVPRDGELFF. CDR3 bases: TGTGCCAGCAACCCCGTACCCAGAGACGGGGAGCTGTTTTTT.

The count of this clone is one. V is TRBV9 and J is TRBJ1-1, with no clear D. The V end was cut by 1 base, the J end by 3 bases, with 7 bases between. Germline-derived CDR1 and CDR2 are SGDLS and YYNGEE. The CDR3 has 13 residues. For the CDR3, the DNA is TGTGCCAGCAGCGTATCGGGGTACACTGAAGCTTTCTTT. Amino acids: CASSVSGYTEAFF.

V gene TRBV5-4 combines with J gene TRBJ1-3; 8 bases are a match to TRBD1. CDR3 length: 16 amino acids. The J segment lost 2 bases and the V segment lost 4 bases, leaving 8 bases of the junction unmatched. Germline V gene lookup returns CDR1 SGHNT and CDR2 YYREEE (reference sequence). The CDR3: CASSLTPQGAGNTIYF. The CDR3 nucleotides are TGTGCCAGCAGCCTGACCCCACAGGGGGCTGGAAACACCATATATTTT.

The V gene is TRBV5-1, the J gene TRBJ2-2; D gene ambiguous. V lost 8 bases, J lost 6 bases, and 8 bases lay in between. CDR1 SGHRS and CDR2 YFSETQ come from the germline V gene. The CDR3 is 11 residues long. The CDR3: CASRTAGELFF. CDR3 DNA: TGCGCCAGTCGCACTGCCGGGGAGCTGTTTTTT.

This clone turned up a few times. This chain connects TRBV7-9 to TRBJ1-5; D is perhaps TRBD1 (6 bases). Germline V lookup: CDR1 SEHNR, CDR2 FQNEAQ (reference sequence). Trimming left V 1 base short and J 5 bases short, with 9 bases between. The CDR3 sequence is 14 residues long. The DNA of the CDR3 is TGTGCCAGCAGCTTAGGGAGGGGGGATCAGCCCCAGCATTTT. Its translation is CASSLGRGDQPQHF.

This clone was seen only a few times. The chain has TRBV7-2 and TRBJ1-2; TRBD1 matches at 9 bases. The V and J ends lost 6 bases and 8 bases, in that order; junction bases with no gene match: 4. CDR1 and CDR2 from the germline V gene are SGHTA and FQGNSA. This CDR3 region has 12 residues. CDR3 bases: TGTGCCAGCAGATCGACAGGGGGGGGCTACACCTTC. Amino acid sequence: CASRSTGGGYTF.

The chain employs TRBV5-4 and TRBJ2-7; D unclear. CDR3 length: 13 residues. V lost 5 bases to trimming and J lost 4 bases, with 13 bases between them. Germline CDR1 SGHNT, CDR2 YYREEE (reference sequence). The chain's CDR3 is CASRLFPTYEQYF. CDR3 nucleotide sequence: TGTGCCAGCAGACTCTTCCCTACATACGAGCAGTACTTC. Complete variable domain (other parts from reference TRBV5-4 and TRBJ2-7): ETGVTQSPTHLIKTRGQQVTLRCSSQSGHNTVSWYQQALGQGPQFIFQYYREEENGRGNFPPRFSGLQFPNYSSELNVNALELDDSALYLCASRLFPTYEQYFGPGTRLTVT.